Listed here is a single T cell receptor (beta chain). Its cognate antigen is unknown. The sample's time point: longitudinal time-point 3. These data are taken from a study of neurological immune-mediated disorders. Broader study findings: The highest TCR clonal expansion occurred in HTLV-1-associated myelopathy; multiple sclerosis fell below healthy controls.

One entry per CDR3 protein, called by TCRdb with MiXCR from the 5' RACE reads. The table records roughly 100,000 distinct CDR3 sequences, about 10% of them present only once. The V and J ends lost 5 bases and 12 bases, in that order; junction bases with no gene match: 10. The CDR3 is 13 residues long. From germline, CDR1 is LNHNV and CDR2 YYDKDF (reference sequence). This receptor was taken from a female donor with HTLV-1-associated myelopathy (HAM/TSP). Sequenced: PBMCs. This chain uses TRBV15 with TRBJ1-1; 9 positions match TRBD1. Written as DNA, the CDR3 is TGTGCCACCAGCCTTCGGACAGGGGCAACGCCTTTCTTT. Amino acids: CATSLRTGATPFF. The entire variable domain, with the rest obtained from reference TRBV15 and TRBJ1-1, is as follows: DAMVIQNPRYQVTQFGKPVTLSCSQTLNHNVMYWYQQKSSQAPKLLFHYYDKDFNNEADTPDNFQSRRPNTSFCFLDIRSPGLGDTAMYLCATSLRTGATPFFGQGTRLTVV.